Shown below are 14 T cell receptor beta chains from a single sample sequenced in a study of identifying expanded T cells in peripheral blood. Produced via immunoSEQ multiplex PCR; TCRdb's table is partial and in-frame only. Of about 85,000 clones listed, more than 75% are singletons. Sequencing used blood. Source of these receptors: a person between 18 and 75 years old in good health.

The genes are TRBV6-5 and TRBJ1-2, with a tentative D call TRBD1 (6 bases). Germline CDR1 reads MNHEY; CDR2 reads SVGAGI. CDR3 length: 13 amino acids. V was clipped by 6 bases and J by 5 bases, with 13 bases between them. CDR3 sequence (DNA): TGTGCCAGCAGCGATGGACAGCGATATGGCTACACCTTC. Its translation: CASSDGQRYGYTF.

The chain couples TRBV4-2 to TRBJ1-3; D gene unclear. This CDR3 is 16 amino acids long. CDR1 is LGHNA and CDR2 is YNFKEQ in the germline V gene. V lost 1 base, J lost 1 base, and 11 bases lay in between. CDR3 amino acids: CASSQGVVPSGNTIYF. The CDR3 nucleotides read TGTGCCAGCAGCCAAGGCGTCGTTCCATCTGGAAACACCATATATTTT.

The V call is TRBV11-3, the J call TRBJ1-1; 8 positions match TRBD1. The V segment lost 5 bases and the J segment 7 bases; nucleotides outside the gene matches: 9. The CDR3 consists of 14 residues. CDR1 is SGHNT and CDR2 is YENEEA in the germline V gene. The CDR3, as DNA: TGTGCCAGCAGCCACGGACAGGGTGTCGGTGAAGCTTTCTTT. Encoded protein: CASSHGQGVGEAFF.

This chain links TRBV9 with TRBJ1-6; D possibly corresponds to TRBD1 (5 bases). CDR1 is SGDLS and CDR2 is YYNGEE in the germline V gene. The CDR3 is 15 amino acids. Deletions cut 3 bases from V and 5 bases from J, with 12 bases between. The CDR3 DNA is TGTGCCAGCAGCGACCGGGGCCGCGATAATTCACCCCTCCACTTT. Translated, it gives CASSDRGRDNSPLHF.

The V and J genes are TRBV28 and TRBJ2-1; no definite D call. Trimming cost V 2 bases and J 0 bases, with 23 bases left between them. Germline CDR1 reads MDHEN; CDR2 reads SYDVKM. The CDR3 sequence is 20 residues long. Here the CDR3 reads CASSLRMGGVLTSSYNEQFF. CDR3 coding DNA: TGTGCCAGCAGTTTACGGATGGGTGGCGTGCTCACAAGCTCCTACAATGAGCAGTTCTTC.

V usage is TRBV29-1 and J usage is TRBJ2-7, with 10 positions matching TRBD2. V shed 6 bases and J 2 bases; nucleotides not matched to a gene: 7. The V gene's germline CDR1 is SQVTM and CDR2 ANQGSEA. The CDR3 consists of 14 residues. The CDR3: CSVAGTSATYEQYF. CDR3 nucleotide sequence: TGCAGCGTCGCCGGGACTAGCGCGACCTACGAGCAGTACTTC.

The chain employs TRBV18 and TRBJ2-3; D possibly corresponds to TRBD1 (5 bases). Germline CDR1 reads KGHSH; CDR2 reads LQKENI. The length of the CDR3 is 13 residues. Between the trimmed V and J ends, which lost 1 base and 4 bases, there was a span of 6 bases. CDR3: CASSPLRADTQYF. In DNA form, the CDR3 reads TGTGCCAGCTCACCACTCAGGGCAGATACGCAGTATTTT.

This clone was detected a few times. The chain recombines TRBV6-4 with TRBJ2-1; 13 bases match TRBD2. The junction had 1 base not matched to a gene; V was cut back by 0 bases and J by 5 bases. The CDR3 loop spans 16 amino acids. The germline V gene has CDR1 MRHNA and CDR2 SNTAGT. CDR3 sequence: CASSDSTSGGHNEQFF. In DNA form, the CDR3 reads TGTGCCAGCAGTGACTCGACTAGCGGGGGGCACAATGAGCAGTTCTTC.

The V gene is TRBV27, the J gene TRBJ1-1; D might be TRBD1 (6 bases). V lost 5 bases and J lost 0, with 13 bases in between. The CDR3 loop spans 15 amino acids. CDR1 MNHEY and CDR2 SMNVEV come from the germline V gene (reference sequence). This CDR3 is CASSKHGGLNTEAFF. CDR3 nucleotides: TGTGCCAGCAGTAAACATGGGGGCTTGAACACTGAAGCTTTCTTT.

The chain carries TRBV5-1 and TRBJ1-3; the D is unclear. V gave up 4 bases and J gave up 4 bases, with 12 bases separating them. Germline CDR1 is SGHRS and CDR2 is YFSETQ. CDR3 size: 14 residues. The CDR3 sequence is CASSQPGPGNTIYF. The CDR3 nucleotides are TGCGCCAGCAGCCAACCAGGTCCCGGAAACACCATATATTTT.

The J gene is TRBJ1-2, the V gene TRBV5-1, with a weak D call TRBD1 (5 bases). V was clipped by 0 bases and J by 3 bases, with 12 bases between them. Germline CDR1 SGHRS, CDR2 YFSETQ. The CDR3 covers 15 residues. CDR3 coding DNA: TGCGCCAGCAGCTTGGAGGGAGGAGGGGACTATGGCTACACCTTC. Protein: CASSLEGGGDYGYTF.

The gene calls are TRBV9 and TRBJ1-1, with D hard to call. Germline CDR1 SGDLS, CDR2 YYNGEE. This CDR3 comprises 18 residues. The V end lost 0 bases, the J end lost 1 base, and 19 bases lay between the germline ends. The CDR3, as DNA: TGTGCCAGCAGCGTAGGTGAAAGGAATAAATATCCGAACACTGAAGCTTTCTTT. Translation: CASSVGERNKYPNTEAFF.

The rearrangement links TRBV29-1 to TRBJ2-7, with TRBD1 as a possible D gene (5 bases). CDR1 is SQVTM and CDR2 is ANQGSEA in the germline V gene. The CDR3 is 15 residues long. Trimming removed 1 base at V and 0 bases at J, with 13 bases between. The CDR3: CSVEGIQGLSYEQYF. For the CDR3, the DNA is TGCAGCGTTGAAGGCATCCAGGGCCTCTCCTACGAGCAGTACTTC.

The chain carries TRBV7-2 and TRBJ2-1; tentative D call: TRBD2 (5 bases). Germline CDR1 SGHTA, CDR2 FQGNSA. V was shortened by 2 bases and J by 9 bases, with 11 bases between the two germline ends. The CDR3 is made up of 13 amino acids. CDR3 residues: CASSLLLAGEQFF. CDR3 bases: TGTGCCAGCAGCTTACTCCTAGCTGGTGAGCAGTTCTTC.